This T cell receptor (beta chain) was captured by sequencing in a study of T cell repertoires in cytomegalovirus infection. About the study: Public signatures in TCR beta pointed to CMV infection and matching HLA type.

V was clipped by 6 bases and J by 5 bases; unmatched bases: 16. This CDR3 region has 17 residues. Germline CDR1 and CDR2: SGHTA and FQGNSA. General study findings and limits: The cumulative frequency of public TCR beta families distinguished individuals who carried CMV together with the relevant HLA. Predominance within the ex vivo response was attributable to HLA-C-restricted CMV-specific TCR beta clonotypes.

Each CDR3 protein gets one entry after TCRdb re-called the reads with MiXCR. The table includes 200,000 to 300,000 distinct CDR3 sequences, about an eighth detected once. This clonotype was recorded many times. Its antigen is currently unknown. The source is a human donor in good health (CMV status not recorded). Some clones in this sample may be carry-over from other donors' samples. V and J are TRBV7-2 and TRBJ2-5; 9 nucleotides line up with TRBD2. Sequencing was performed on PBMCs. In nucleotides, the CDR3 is TGTGCCAGCAGATCGACTAGCGGATCTTTTAGGGGGGAGACCCAGTACTTC. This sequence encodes CASRSTSGSFRGETQYF.